A single sample gave rise to the 7 T cell receptor beta chains below, sequenced in a study of T cells in Graves' hyperthyroidism and ophthalmopathy (dated by TCRdb to about 2019). To prepare the library, multiplex PCR was applied. The data were produced on an Illumina HiSeq 2000. The TCR beta CDR3 regions were amplified from RNA transcripts. For the first round of RT-PCR on the TCR CDR3, the HTBI primer set was used together with the Qiagen OneStep RT-PCR kit. TCRdb took the public reads, trimmed them with fastp at Q25, ran MiXCR for clone calling and kept in-frame beta chains. Under each unique CDR3 protein, matching rows form one entry showing the most common genes and DNA. The sample table holds 450,000 to 500,000 distinct CDR3 sequences, of which 20% to 25% were seen once. The biggest ten clones account for about half of the sample. What was sequenced was blood. Receptors were obtained from a woman in her 70s with Graves' ophthalmopathy.

The genes are TRBV19 and TRBJ2-5; D is possibly TRBD2 (6 bases). This CDR3 is 13 amino acids long. CDR1 is LNHDA, CDR2 SQIVND, per germline (reference sequence). Trimming stripped 3 bases from V and 5 bases from J, with 10 bases between. The DNA of the CDR3 is TGTGCCAGTAGTATTCGGAGGGCCGAGACCCAGTACTTC. It translates to CASSIRRAETQYF.

This clonotype was seen a few times. V gene TRBV24-1 combines with J gene TRBJ2-3, with TRBD2 identical over 7 bases. Germline trimming cut 4 bases from V and 2 bases from J; bases unmatched to any gene: 11. Germline V CDR1 and CDR2: KGHDR, SFDVKD. This CDR3 comprises 17 residues. The CDR3 DNA is TGTGCCACCAGTGACCCCCGGAGGGGAGGGCCCACAGATACGCAGTATTTT. It codes for CATSDPRRGGPTDTQYF.

The chain employs TRBV4-3 and TRBJ2-5, with D perhaps TRBD1 (5 bases). The CDR3 contains 15 residues. The germline CDR1 and CDR2 sequences are LGHNA and YSLEER. Trimming left V 0 bases short and J 2 bases short, with 10 bases between. CDR3 amino acids: CASSQERTQQETQYF. CDR3 nucleotides: TGCGCCAGCAGCCAAGAGAGGACACAACAAGAGACCCAGTACTTC.

About this clonotype itself: A much larger clone lies one base from this, so it may be a read error. V usage is TRBV11-2 and J usage is TRBJ2-3; no definite D call. Germline V CDR1 and CDR2: SGHAT, FQNNGV. This CDR3 has 14 residues. CDR3 in DNA: TGTGCCAGCAGCCCCGGCAGGACCACAGATCCGCAGTATTTT. Translated: CASSPGRTTDPQYF.

This clonotype was counted only a few times. This sequence joins TRBV29-1 and TRBJ1-2; D gene ambiguous. Germline V gene sequence: CDR1 SQVTM, CDR2 ANQGSEA. V gave up 2 bases and J gave up 7 bases, with 14 bases separating them. The CDR3 runs 13 residues. CDR3 nucleotides: TGCAGCGTTGAAAAACACGGCGATGGTGGCTACACCTTC. Protein: CSVEKHGDGGYTF.

This clonotype was counted between two and nine times. The chain employs TRBV19 and TRBJ2-1, with 10 bases that match TRBD2. The CDR3 totals 15 residues. Germline V gene lookup returns CDR1 LNHDA and CDR2 SQIVND (reference sequence). V lost 1 base and J lost 5; bases outside the gene matches: 2. For the CDR3, the DNA is TGTGCCAGTAGTATAGTAGCGGGAGGACACAATGAGCAGTTCTTC. Amino acid sequence: CASSIVAGGHNEQFF.

Comments on this clonotype: Mismatch with germline at one junction end may stem from a read error. V usage is TRBV12-3 or TRBV12-4 and J usage is TRBJ2-2; possible D gene TRBD2, 6 bases. The CDR3 totals 14 residues. Here the CDR3 reads CASSLGGEAGELFF. The CDR3 DNA reads as TGTGCCAGCAGTTTAGGGGGGGAGGCCGGGGAACTGTTTTTT.